This entry features one T cell receptor (beta chain) sequence. What this receptor recognizes is not known. This entry is derived from a study of T cells expressing NK-cell markers (TCRdb year 2020). Regarding the complete study: Three sorted T-cell subsets (CD3+CD56+NKG2C+, CD3+CD56+NKG2C- and CD3+CD56-NKG2C+) from about 8 donors had their TCR beta-chain repertoires profiled. Among the eight sequenced donors, seven were HCMV-seropositive and one was HCMV-seronegative. Libraries were sequenced as 2 x 150 bp reads on Illumina HiSeq 2000/2500, MiSeq or NextSeq. The study sequenced eight donors, all healthy volunteers chosen at random: three men and five women. Beyond this particular receptor, the publication reports: Those dominant clonotypes were again the most abundant among CD3+CD56-NKG2C+ cells in a handful of donors, at 28.3-60.1%. In several donors, the dominant CD3+CD56+NKG2C+ clonotypes were found to rank among the top 10 CD8+ clonotypes and to make up about 1.0-7.0% of CD8+ T cells. It remained unclear whether the expanded NKG2C-expressing T cell clones were specific for HCMV antigens.

The CDR3 measures 18 amino acids from cysteine to phenylalanine. The nucleotide record is missing. CDR1 and CDR2, looked up from the germline V gene, are SGHRS and YFSETQ. The listed sequencing device is Illumina HiSeq 2000. TCR beta cDNA libraries were prepared using 5'RACE template switching, which introduced a universal primer site and unique molecular identifiers. cDNA synthesis was primed from the TCR beta constant segment, followed by two successive PCR amplification steps. As for how the authors treated the data: Reads were demultiplexed and grouped by UMI with MIGEC, and clonotypes were assembled and quantified with MiTCR. To exclude erroneous sequences, any TCR cDNA sequence not supported by at least two reads was discarded. Downstream repertoire analysis used the tcR package, and clonotypes were matched across fractions by CDR3 nucleotide sequence plus V segment. VDJmatch was used to annotate antigen specificity against VDJdb, with one amino acid substitution allowed in CDR3. One entry per CDR3 protein sequence results from the TCRdb reprocessing of the reads, with DNA left out. Here the V and J calls rest on TCRdb's processing, not on the authors' analysis. This sample's table carries some 500,000 distinct CDR3 sequences. Almost 1.5% of the sample lies in the top ten.

To determine HCMV serostatus, a commercial ELISA kit was used to detect HCMV-specific IgG in serum. Ficoll density gradient centrifugation was used to isolate peripheral blood mononuclear cells from blood. This sequence uses TRBV5-1 and TRBJ2-1; lacking DNA, the TRBD2 call made by TCRdb goes unchecked. Sample: blood T cells: a sorted CD56 or NKG2C T cell subset, CD4+ or CD8+ T cells, or bulk PBMC T cells (not recorded which). This sequence originates from a woman aged 45-65 years in good health. Donor details come from another sample of the same person, matched by shared clones. The CDR3 sequence is CASVRPAGESPNYNEQFF. The CDR3, completed at both ends by the reference TRBV5-1 and TRBJ2-1 genes, gives the full variable domain KAGVTQTPRYLIKTRGQQVTLSCSPISGHRSVSWYQQTPGQGLQFLFEYFSETQRNKGNFPGRFSGRQFSNSRSEMNVSTLELGDSALYLCASVRPAGESPNYNEQFFGPGTRLTVL.